A single sample gave rise to the 17 T cell receptor beta chains below, sequenced in a study of blood T cell repertoires in COVID-19. Produced via immunoSEQ multiplex PCR; TCRdb's table is partial and in-frame only. The sample includes roughly 80,000 clones, 70% to 90% of them seen just once. Sequences were obtained from peripheral blood. The receptor set was obtained from a woman over 75 with acute or convalescent COVID-19.

The V and J genes are TRBV2 and TRBJ1-2; D uncertain. Looked up from germline, CDR1 is SNHLY and CDR2 is FYNNEI. This CDR3 has 13 residues. V gave up 6 bases and J gave up 8 bases, with 16 bases separating them. The CDR3 protein is CASRGPRAGGYTF. CDR3 nucleotides: TGTGCCAGCAGAGGCCCGAGGGCCGGAGGCTACACCTTC. Full variable domain (outside the CDR3, taken from reference TRBV2 and TRBJ1-2): EPEVTQTPSHQVTQMGQEVILRCVPISNHLYFYWYRQILGQKVEFLVSFYNNEISEKSEIFDDQFSVERPDGSNFTLKIRSTKLEDSAMYFCASRGPRAGGYTFGSGTRLTVV.

The chain combines TRBV7-2 with TRBJ2-1, with 7 bases identical to TRBD1. V was clipped by 6 bases and J by 8 bases; unmatched bases: 4. Germline CDR1 is SGHTA and CDR2 is FQGNSA. The CDR3 totals 12 residues. The CDR3 coding sequence is TGTGCCAGCAGGATCGACAGGGATGAGCAGTTCTTC. Translating it yields CASRIDRDEQFF.

This CDR3 reads CATQYGQNTEAFF. CDR3 DNA: TGTGCCACTCAGTACGGACAGAACACTGAAGCTTTCTTT. The chain combines TRBV10-3 with TRBJ1-1; tentative D call: TRBD1 (5 bases). The CDR3 totals 13 residues. The germline V and J ends were trimmed by 10 bases and 1 base, with 13 bases remaining between them. The V gene's germline CDR1 is ENHRY and CDR2 SYGVKD.

This sequence joins TRBV5-1 and TRBJ1-6; D unresolved. The CDR3 totals 14 residues. Trimming pared 4 bases from V and 6 bases from J, leaving 11 bases between. Germline V gives CDR1 SGHRS, CDR2 YFSETQ. As DNA, the CDR3 is TGCGCCAGCAGCCACGGGATTCTTAATTCACCCCTCCACTTT. It encodes CASSHGILNSPLHF.

This chain links TRBV19 with TRBJ2-7, with D possibly TRBD1 on 5 matching bases. The germline V and J ends were trimmed by 4 bases and 3 bases, with 13 bases remaining between them. The CDR3 totals 14 residues. CDR1 is LNHDA and CDR2 is SQIVND in the germline V gene (reference sequence). The CDR3 loop reads CASSSGQGRYEQYF. The CDR3 nucleotides read TGTGCCAGTAGTAGCGGACAAGGCCGCTACGAGCAGTACTTC.

The rearrangement joins TRBV29-1 to TRBJ2-3, with TRBD2 identical over 12 bases. After removal of 7 bases from V and 5 bases from J, the junction contained 7 bases not matched to a gene. This CDR3 contains 14 residues. CDR1 and CDR2 (germline): SQVTM, ANQGSEA. The CDR3 DNA reads as TGCAGCGGAGGACTAGCGGGATCGGTAGATACGCAGTATTTT. Its translation is CSGGLAGSVDTQYF.

The rearrangement uses TRBV12-5 and TRBJ1-1; a possible D gene is TRBD1 (5 bases). Trimming cost V 6 bases and J 3 bases, with 8 bases left between them. The CDR3 covers 12 residues. Germline-derived CDR1 and CDR2 are LGHNT and FRNRAP. CDR3 sequence: CASGWGDTEAFF. For the CDR3, the DNA is TGTGCTAGTGGATGGGGGGACACTGAAGCTTTCTTT.

The V and J genes are TRBV6-5 and TRBJ1-1; TRBD1 agrees at 7 bases. The V segment lost 2 bases and the J segment 6 bases; nucleotides outside the gene matches: 6. The CDR3 loop spans 14 amino acids. Germline-derived CDR1 and CDR2 are MNHEY and SVGAGI. The CDR3 loop reads CASSYIQGQAEAFF. The CDR3 region has the DNA TGTGCCAGCAGTTACATACAGGGGCAGGCTGAAGCTTTCTTT.

The chain is built from TRBV2 and TRBJ2-7; TRBD1 matches at 9 bases. The length of the CDR3 is 14 residues. With V trimmed by 10 bases and J by 6 bases, 13 bases remained unmatched. The germline CDR1 and CDR2 sequences are SNHLY and FYNNEI. CDR3 region: CANPPGQGSVEQYF. DNA for the CDR3: TGTGCCAACCCCCCGGGACAGGGCTCCGTCGAGCAGTACTTC.

This chain uses TRBV18 with TRBJ1-2; 7 bases are shared with TRBD1. The CDR3 runs to 15 residues. V trimming: 0 bases; J trimming: 0 bases; junction bases outside the gene matches: 1. The germline V gene has CDR1 KGHSH and CDR2 LQKENI. CDR3 sequence: CASSPPGQPNYGYTF. For the CDR3, the DNA is TGTGCCAGCTCACCACCGGGACAGCCTAACTATGGCTACACCTTC.

The rearrangement joins TRBV30 to TRBJ2-2, with 9 bases fitting TRBD1. V lost 5 bases to trimming and J lost 2 bases; unmatched junction nucleotides: 3. Germline V gives CDR1 GTSNPN, CDR2 SVGIG (reference sequence). This CDR3 is 14 amino acids long. DNA of the CDR3: TGTGCCTGGGGACAGGGGATAAACACCGGGGAGCTGTTTTTT. This codes for CAWGQGINTGELFF.

CDR3 in DNA: TGCGCCAGCAGCTTGATTGTTAGCGGGGGCGAGCAGTTCTTC. Translation gives CASSLIVSGGEQFF. The chain links TRBV5-1 to TRBJ2-1; 9 nucleotides match TRBD2. Germline assignment: CDR1 SGHRS and CDR2 YFSETQ. The V gene end was trimmed by 1 base and the J gene end by 10 bases; junction bases not matched to a gene: 6. This CDR3 contains 14 residues.

The V gene is TRBV15, the J gene TRBJ2-7, with TRBD2 identical over 12 bases. The J segment lost 0 bases and the V segment lost 2 bases, leaving 11 bases of the junction unmatched. The CDR3 totals 19 residues. Looked up from germline, CDR1 is LNHNV and CDR2 is YYDKDF (reference sequence). CDR3 residues: CATSRPQTSGGPHSYEQYF. CDR3 DNA: TGTGCCACCAGCAGACCTCAGACTAGCGGGGGACCTCACTCCTACGAGCAGTACTTC. The complete variable domain, with remaining parts taken from reference TRBV15 and TRBJ2-7, reads DAMVIQNPRYQVTQFGKPVTLSCSQTLNHNVMYWYQQKSSQAPKLLFHYYDKDFNNEADTPDNFQSRRPNTSFCFLDIRSPGLGDTAMYLCATSRPQTSGGPHSYEQYFGPGTRLTVT.

The chain combines TRBV9 with TRBJ1-5, with D hard to call. Trimming took off 0 bases at V and 4 bases at J, with 5 bases between the two ends. CDR1 is SGDLS, CDR2 YYNGEE, per germline. This CDR3 contains 13 residues. The CDR3 sequence: CASSVGQNQPQHF. DNA for the CDR3: TGTGCCAGCAGCGTAGGGCAGAATCAGCCCCAGCATTTT.

A note on this clone: A junction end diverges from the germline sequence, so it may reflect a read error. The chain links TRBV7-7 to TRBJ2-5, with 7 bases identical to TRBD2. CDR1 and CDR2 from the germline V gene are SSHAT and FNYEAQ (reference sequence). This CDR3 is built from 13 residues. CDR3 region: CASTGGSGETQYF. The CDR3, as DNA: TGTGCTAGCACGGGCGGGAGCGGTGAGACCCAGTACTTC.

The chain has TRBV5-1 and TRBJ2-3, with D possibly matching TRBD1 (5 bases). The CDR3 sequence is 14 residues long. Per the germline V gene, CDR1 is SGHRS and CDR2 is YFSETQ. The V end was cut by 4 bases, the J end by 4 bases, with 13 bases between. CDR3 amino acids: CASSTPDIADTQYF. CDR3 nucleotide sequence: TGCGCCAGCAGCACCCCGGACATCGCAGATACGCAGTATTTT.

This chain uses TRBV11-2 with TRBJ2-3; 8 bases align to TRBD1. Germline V CDR1 and CDR2: SGHAT, FQNNGV. The V and J ends lost 5 bases and 0 bases, in that order; junction bases with no gene match: 4. There are 15 residues in the CDR3. This CDR3 is CASSTGQGSTDTQYF. The CDR3 bases are TGTGCCAGCAGCACCGGACAGGGTAGCACAGATACGCAGTATTTT.